At least ten counts were recorded for the clone carrying this T cell receptor beta chain. Its specificity is unknown. This sample was taken from a study of human T cells and chemical hapten exposure. Study as a whole: Diagnoses of alopecia areata, totalis or universalis occurred in mostly female patients.

V lost 3 bases and J 7 bases, leaving 16 bases between the germline ends. The CDR3 extends over 15 amino acids. Looked up from germline, CDR1 is LNHDA and CDR2 is SQIVND (reference sequence). Single cDNA molecules in the library carried unique molecular identifiers attached during preparation. Using its own MiXCR run on the RACE reads, TCRdb lists one record per CDR3 protein. The sample consists of roughly 97,000 distinct CDR3 sequences, roughly 27% of them appearing once. Findings and caveats of the study: Expanded TCRs produced significantly more large CDR3 similarity clusters than controls did. In the PT1 data, expanded TCR counts showed a positive correlation with patch test score.

The time point denotes: patch test 3, about 24 weeks after DPC sensitization. As for treatment: therapeutic diphenylcyclopropenone sensitization with weekly scalp DPC. The sample was whole blood, taken in connection with sensitization to the hapten diphenylcyclopropenone (DPC). The TCR comes from a man aged 40-49 years with alopecia areata. Some clones in this sample may be carry-over from other donors' samples. The chain has TRBV19 and TRBJ2-1; possible D gene TRBD2, 6 bases. CDR3 residues: CASSIFRGGENEQFF. The CDR3 DNA follows: TGTGCCAGTAGTATTTTCCGGGGAGGAGAGAATGAGCAGTTCTTC.